The 29 T cell receptor beta chains reported below all come from one sample, sequenced in a study of blood T cell repertoires in COVID-19. Data came from immunoSEQ multiplex PCR; TCRdb stores just in-frame clones and leaves some out. The sample lists some 250,000 clones; around 84% were seen once. The sample consisted of peripheral blood. The source of these receptors is a woman in her seventies with active or convalescent COVID-19.

This sequence joins TRBV10-2 and TRBJ1-1; D not certain. Trimming removed 3 bases at V and 1 base at J, with 9 bases between. CDR1 is WSHSY, CDR2 SAAADI, per germline. The CDR3 has 14 residues. The CDR3 sequence: CASSDDGRNTEAFF. CDR3 in DNA: TGCGCCAGCAGTGATGACGGGAGGAACACTGAAGCTTTCTTT.

The chain joins TRBV7-9 to TRBJ1-3; 8 bases are a match to TRBD1. Trimming cost V 1 base and J 2 bases; bases outside gene matches: 7. CDR1 is SEHNR and CDR2 is FQNEAQ in the germline V gene (reference sequence). This CDR3 region has 17 residues. In DNA, the CDR3 is TGTGCCAGCAGCTTAGGAACAGGGGGAAAGGCTGGAAACACCATATATTTT. The encoded protein is CASSLGTGGKAGNTIYF. The full variable domain, with the rest looked up from reference TRBV7-9 and TRBJ1-3, is DTGVSQNPRHKITKRGQNVTFRCDPISEHNRLYWYRQTLGQGPEFLTYFQNEAQLEKSRLLSDRFSAERPKGSFSTLEIQRTEQGDSAMYLCASSLGTGGKAGNTIYFGEGSWLTVV.

The rearrangement joins TRBV19 to TRBJ1-1, with 8 bases identical to TRBD1. Germline values: CDR1 LNHDA, CDR2 SQIVND (reference sequence). This CDR3 contains 14 residues. J lost 4 bases, V lost 6 bases, and 7 bases had no gene match. The CDR3 bases are TGTGCCAGTAGGATGCAGGGGGCCGGCACTGAAGCTTTCTTT. It codes for CASRMQGAGTEAFF.

The chain couples TRBV5-6 to TRBJ1-2, with 8 nucleotides matching TRBD1. This CDR3 has 14 amino acids. Trimming took 5 bases from V and 2 from J; bases not matched to a gene: 5. From germline, CDR1 is SGHDT and CDR2 YYEEEE. The CDR3, as DNA: TGTGCCAGCAGTCCGGGACAGGACAACTATGGCTACACCTTC. It is translated as CASSPGQDNYGYTF.

The chain has TRBV14 and TRBJ2-5; TRBD2 is a possible D gene (5 bases). Germline V lookup: CDR1 SGHDN, CDR2 FVKESK. V lost 6 bases to trimming and J lost 7 bases, with 12 bases between them. The CDR3 contains 12 residues. The CDR3 coding sequence is TGTGCCAGCAGATTGGGGAGTGGGACCCAGTACTTC. It encodes CASRLGSGTQYF.

The chain employs TRBV5-1 and TRBJ2-5; 8 nucleotides match TRBD1. The CDR3 has 14 residues. Per the germline V gene, CDR1 is SGHRS and CDR2 is YFSETQ. The V gene end was trimmed by 3 bases and the J gene end by 5 bases; junction bases not matched to a gene: 6. The CDR3 nucleotides are TGCGCCAGCAGCTCACAGGGGGGAGAGGAGACCCAGTACTTC. As protein: CASSSQGGEETQYF. Full variable domain (missing parts from reference TRBV5-1 and TRBJ2-5): KAGVTQTPRYLIKTRGQQVTLSCSPISGHRSVSWYQQTPGQGLQFLFEYFSETQRNKGNFPGRFSGRQFSNSRSEMNVSTLELGDSALYLCASSSQGGEETQYFGPGTRLLVL.

The chain is built from TRBV7-2 and TRBJ2-3, with 8 bases fitting TRBD2. The trim removed 5 bases at V and 7 bases at J, leaving 17 bases unmatched. The germline CDR1 and CDR2 sequences are SGHTA and FQGNSA. There are 17 residues in the CDR3. The CDR3 loop reads CASSQQPPGGGTHTQYF. The CDR3 DNA follows: TGTGCCAGCAGCCAACAGCCACCAGGCGGGGGGACCCATACGCAGTATTTT. Complete variable domain (other parts from reference TRBV7-2 and TRBJ2-3): GAGVSQSPSNKVTEKGKDVELRCDPISGHTALYWYRQSLGQGLEFLIYFQGNSAPDKSGLPSDRFSAERTGGSVSTLTIQRTQQEDSAVYLCASSQQPPGGGTHTQYFGPGTRLTVL.

In this sample, this clone turned up a few times. The chain couples TRBV9 to TRBJ2-3, with D hard to call. Trimming took 1 base from V and 4 from J, leaving 7 bases between them. The CDR3 loop spans 13 amino acids. Germline CDR1 and CDR2: SGDLS and YYNGEE. The CDR3 is CASSVPPSDTQYF. DNA of the CDR3: TGTGCCAGCAGCGTACCCCCATCAGATACGCAGTATTTT. The whole variable domain, filled in from reference TRBV9 and TRBJ2-3, reads DSGVTQTPKHLITATGQRVTLRCSPRSGDLSVYWYQQSLDQGLQFLIQYYNGEERAKGNILERFSAQQFPDLHSELNLSSLELGDSALYFCASSVPPSDTQYFGPGTRLTVL.

This chain uses TRBV4-1 with TRBJ1-2; weak D call: TRBD1 (5 bases). V dropped 0 bases and J dropped 4 bases, with 15 bases sitting between them. Germline values: CDR1 MGHRA, CDR2 YSYEKL. The CDR3 extends over 16 amino acids. The CDR3 sequence is CASSQDSGKLGYGYTF. The CDR3 DNA sequence: TGCGCCAGCAGCCAAGATTCAGGGAAGCTCGGCTATGGCTACACCTTC.

This clone was seen more than once but under ten times. The chain has TRBV7-8 and TRBJ2-3, with D possibly TRBD1 on 5 matching bases. There are 17 residues in the CDR3. Germline lookup yields CDR1 SGHVS and CDR2 FQNEAQ. V gave up 1 base and J gave up 4 bases, with 18 bases separating them. CDR3 in amino acids: CASSLGPTPQGADTQYF. In nucleotides, the CDR3 is TGTGCCAGCAGCTTAGGTCCAACCCCTCAAGGGGCAGATACGCAGTATTTT.

The rearrangement joins TRBV6-6 to TRBJ1-3, with TRBD1 identical over 7 bases. Germline-derived CDR1 and CDR2 are MNHNY and SVGAGI (reference sequence). The CDR3 loop spans 14 amino acids. J lost 0 bases, V lost 8 bases, and 4 bases had no gene match. The CDR3 region has the DNA TGTGCCAGCCTCGGGACAGCCTCTGGAAACACCATATATTTT. It yields the protein CASLGTASGNTIYF.

The chain joins TRBV27 to TRBJ2-3, with D maybe TRBD2 (7 bases). CDR3 length equals 15 residues. The germline gives CDR1 MNHEY, CDR2 SMNVEV (reference sequence). The germline V and J ends were trimmed by 3 bases and 4 bases, with 14 bases remaining between them. CDR3 in DNA: TGTGCCAGCAGTTTTCGCGGGGGCGCGCCAGATACGCAGTATTTT. As protein: CASSFRGGAPDTQYF.

V usage is TRBV12-3 or TRBV12-4 and J usage is TRBJ2-2; D might be TRBD2 (5 bases). The CDR3 covers 13 residues. V lost 6 bases and J lost 7, with 12 bases in between. The CDR3 spells CASRRDEGGELFF. The DNA for the CDR3 is TGTGCCAGCAGAAGGGATGAGGGCGGGGAGCTGTTTTTT.

This clone was counted only a few times. The chain links TRBV2 to TRBJ1-3; D is unresolved. V was shortened by 2 bases and J by 3 bases, with 14 bases between the two germline ends. The germline V gene has CDR1 SNHLY and CDR2 FYNNEI. This CDR3 comprises 16 residues. CDR3 protein: CASSEIPRGGGNTIYF. The DNA of the CDR3 is TGTGCCAGCAGTGAAATCCCCCGGGGAGGTGGAAACACCATATATTTT.

The chain has TRBV4-1 and TRBJ1-6; D not resolved. The CDR3 loop spans 13 amino acids. Trimming took 0 bases from V and 12 from J, leaving 9 bases between them. Germline loops: CDR1 MGHRA, CDR2 YSYEKL. The CDR3 loop reads CASSQDPGRPLHF. The CDR3, as DNA: TGCGCCAGCAGCCAAGACCCCGGGAGACCCCTCCACTTT.

The chain couples TRBV5-1 to TRBJ2-3, with 7 positions matching TRBD2. V lost 3 bases and J lost 3; bases outside the gene matches: 16. The CDR3 totals 18 residues. Germline lookup yields CDR1 SGHRS and CDR2 YFSETQ. The CDR3 DNA follows: TGCGCCAGCAGCTGGAGGCCCCTTTTTGCGGGGGAGACAGATACGCAGTATTTT. Amino acid sequence: CASSWRPLFAGETDTQYF.

This clone was found once. The chain couples TRBV9 to TRBJ2-5; no clear D. V was cut by 0 bases and J by 4 bases, with 10 bases left in between. This CDR3 is 14 amino acids long. Germline lookup yields CDR1 SGDLS and CDR2 YYNGEE. Here the CDR3 DNA reads TGTGCCAGCAGCGTAGATGTCAGTTTAGAGACCCAGTACTTC. It codes for CASSVDVSLETQYF.

J is TRBJ1-3 and V is TRBV19; 12 nucleotides match TRBD1. CDR3 length: 16 amino acids. Germline loops: CDR1 LNHDA, CDR2 SQIVND (reference sequence). The V segment lost 7 bases and the J segment 4 bases; nucleotides outside the gene matches: 8. CDR3 DNA sequence: TGTGCCAGTACGATTACCGGGACAGGGGGCGGAAACACCATATATTTT. The encoded protein is CASTITGTGGGNTIYF.

V gene TRBV27 combines with J gene TRBJ1-2; the D gene is possibly TRBD1 (6 bases). CDR1 is MNHEY and CDR2 is SMNVEV in the germline V gene (reference sequence). The CDR3 covers 15 residues. V lost 10 bases to trimming and J lost 0 bases, with 18 bases between them. This CDR3 reads CATILRGGANYGYTF. DNA of the CDR3: TGTGCCACCATACTTAGGGGGGGGGCTAACTATGGCTACACCTTC.

The rearrangement joins TRBV3-1 (or the pseudogene TRBV3-2) to TRBJ1-6; 9 bases fit TRBD1. This CDR3 has 14 amino acids. Germline CDR1 reads LGHDT; CDR2 reads YNNKEL (reference sequence). J gave up 13 bases and V 5 bases, and 9 bases lay outside the gene matches. CDR3 nucleotides: TGTGCCAGCAGCGAAACAGGGGGCACGTCTCCCCTCCACTTT. Encoded protein: CASSETGGTSPLHF.

The chain combines TRBV18 with TRBJ1-1; 7 bases map to TRBD1. The CDR3 runs to 15 residues. CDR1 and CDR2 from the germline V gene are KGHSH and LQKENI. V shed 1 base, J shed 3 bases, and the junction held 5 bases outside the gene matches. CDR3 DNA: TGTGCCAGCTCACCACAACAGGGGAAGGACACTGAAGCTTTCTTT. It specifies CASSPQQGKDTEAFF.

The chain joins TRBV14 to TRBJ2-5, with D maybe TRBD1 (6 bases). The CDR3 covers 15 residues. Trimming left V 2 bases short and J 5 bases short, with 15 bases between. From germline, CDR1 is SGHDN and CDR2 FVKESK. The CDR3 loop reads CASSQSQGIGETQYF. DNA of the CDR3: TGTGCCAGCAGCCAATCACAGGGTATAGGGGAGACCCAGTACTTC.

V gene TRBV9 combines with J gene TRBJ1-3; D gene unclear. With 0 bases removed from V and 0 bases from J, the gap between germline ends came to 7 bases. The germline gives CDR1 SGDLS, CDR2 YYNGEE. The CDR3 runs 15 residues. The CDR3 protein is CASSVGESSGNTIYF. The CDR3 region has the DNA TGTGCCAGCAGCGTAGGGGAGAGCTCTGGAAACACCATATATTTT.

CDR3 nucleotide sequence: TGCGCCGCGTCCTTCCCCTGGGGCCTCGATCAGCCCCAGCATTTT. Translated, it gives CAASFPWGLDQPQHF. The chain combines TRBV10-1 with TRBJ1-5, with D perhaps matching TRBD1 (5 bases). Trimming shortened V by 11 bases and J by 5 bases, and 22 bases separated the two germline ends. The CDR3 covers 15 residues. Per germline, CDR1 WNHNN and CDR2 SYGVQD (reference sequence).

J is TRBJ1-2 and V is TRBV19; 9 bases are a match to TRBD1. After removal of 9 bases from V and 7 bases from J, the junction contained 9 bases not matched to a gene. CDR1 is LNHDA and CDR2 is SQIVND in the germline V gene (reference sequence). This CDR3 comprises 13 residues. The CDR3 DNA reads as TGTGCCAGCAGGGACAGGGAAATGGGTGGCTACACCTTC. The encoded protein is CASRDREMGGYTF.

The chain combines TRBV13 with TRBJ1-4, with D unclear. The CDR3 contains 13 residues. Looked up from germline, CDR1 is PRHDT and CDR2 is FYEKMQ (reference sequence). Trimming removed 5 bases from V and 8 bases from J, with 12 bases in between. The CDR3 region is CASSPSPGEKLFF. The CDR3 DNA sequence: TGTGCCAGCAGCCCCTCACCGGGGGAAAAACTGTTTTTT.

CDR3 nucleotide sequence: TGTGCCAGCAGCTCGGACAGGGGCCTGATCGGGGAGCAGTACTTC. This codes for CASSSDRGLIGEQYF. V usage is TRBV7-9 and J usage is TRBJ2-7; 9 nucleotides agree with TRBD1. Germline V gene data show CDR1 as SEHNR and CDR2 as FQNEAQ (reference sequence). V lost 4 bases to trimming and J lost 7 bases; unmatched junction nucleotides: 11. This CDR3 has 15 amino acids. The full variable domain, rest sourced from reference TRBV7-9 and TRBJ2-7, is DTGVSQNPRHKITKRGQNVTFRCDPISEHNRLYWYRQTLGQGPEFLTYFQNEAQLEKSRLLSDRFSAERPKGSFSTLEIQRTEQGDSAMYLCASSSDRGLIGEQYFGPGTRLTVT.

The chain is built from TRBV11-3 and TRBJ2-1; D is uncertain. The CDR3 is made up of 15 amino acids. V was trimmed by 1 base and J by 5 bases, leaving 12 bases between them. CDR1 is SGHNT and CDR2 is YENEEA in the germline V gene. CDR3 amino acids: CASSLGPLGHNEQFF. The DNA for the CDR3 is TGTGCCAGCAGCTTAGGCCCCCTAGGCCACAATGAGCAGTTCTTC.

There are a few counts of this clone. This rearrangement joins TRBV5-1 to TRBJ1-1, with 10 bases matching TRBD1. The length of the CDR3 is 14 residues. CDR1 SGHRS and CDR2 YFSETQ come from the germline V gene. J gave up 5 bases and V 4 bases, and 5 bases lay outside the gene matches. The CDR3 DNA follows: TGCGCCAGCAGCCCGGGACAGGGGAAGACTGAAGCTTTCTTT. This translates into CASSPGQGKTEAFF.